The 5 T cell receptor beta chains given below trace back to one sample, sequenced in a study of T cell changes during pregnancy in multiple sclerosis. Using immunoSEQ multiplex PCR, the repertoire was profiled, and TCRdb retains in-frame clones only, with some absent. The sample yields around 100,000 clones, 90% seen once. This specimen consisted of peripheral blood, obtained in the second trimester of pregnancy. All receptors come from a female donor in good health, enrolled as a control in a pregnancy study.

The V and J genes are TRBV6-6 and TRBJ1-2; D is unresolved. V was clipped by 6 bases and J by 4 bases, with 18 bases between them. Per germline, CDR1 MNHNY and CDR2 SVGAGI (reference sequence). This CDR3 has 15 amino acids. The CDR3 nucleotides are TGTGCCAGCAGCCGTCCGGACGAGGGAGCCTATGGCTACACCTTC. This sequence encodes CASSRPDEGAYGYTF.

This chain connects TRBV5-6 to TRBJ2-5, with 10 bases that match TRBD2. V lost 3 bases and J lost 1; bases outside the gene matches: 6. Germline V gene data show CDR1 as SGHDT and CDR2 as YYEEEE. There are 16 residues in the CDR3. CDR3 nucleotides: TGTGCCAGCAGCTCGATACTAGCGGGGATCCAAGAGACCCAGTACTTC. It is translated as CASSSILAGIQETQYF.

The gene calls are TRBV6-6 and TRBJ1-5; possible D gene TRBD1, 6 bases. V was trimmed by 9 bases and J by 4 bases, leaving 10 bases between them. This CDR3 comprises 12 residues. The germline V gene has CDR1 MNHNY and CDR2 SVGAGI (reference sequence). CDR3 bases: TGTGCCAGTAGGACAGAGAATCAGCCCCAGCATTTT. This encodes CASRTENQPQHF.

V and J are TRBV10-3 and TRBJ2-7; TRBD1 agrees at 8 bases. Germline lookup yields CDR1 ENHRY and CDR2 SYGVKD. This CDR3 has 13 residues. The ends lost 7 bases at V and 4 bases at J; junction bases unmatched: 6. The CDR3 DNA reads as TGTGCCATCAACGGGCAGGGGGCTTACGAGCAGTACTTC. Amino acid sequence: CAINGQGAYEQYF.

In DNA form, the CDR3 reads TGTGCCAGCAGTTCGAGACATCGAAATCAGCCCCAGCATTTT. This sequence encodes CASSSRHRNQPQHF. The chain joins TRBV6-5 to TRBJ1-5; D is unresolved. Trimming took 4 bases from V and 4 from J, leaving 11 bases between them. This CDR3 spans 14 amino acids. Germline values: CDR1 MNHEY, CDR2 SVGAGI.